This entry lists 10 T cell receptor beta chains sequenced from one sample in a study of T cell repertoires in cytomegalovirus infection. TCRdb redid the calling of the reads with MiXCR, one entry per CDR3 protein. The sample holds around 440,000 distinct CDR3 sequences, approximately 10% seen once. The specimen was PBMCs. The receptors stem from a human donor in good health (CMV status not recorded). Some clones in this sample may be carry-over from other donors' samples.

V usage is TRBV18 and J usage is TRBJ2-7; the D is unclear. The CDR3 is made up of 14 amino acids. The ends were cut back, 3 bases at V and 2 bases at J, with 11 bases in the middle. Germline CDR1 reads KGHSH; CDR2 reads LQKENI. The CDR3 reads CASSPQQATYEQYF. CDR3 DNA: TGTGCCAGCTCACCCCAGCAGGCAACCTACGAGCAGTACTTC.

The chain combines TRBV18 with TRBJ1-1; D unclear. The ends were cut back, 1 base at V and 1 base at J, with 4 bases in the middle. CDR1 and CDR2 from the germline V gene are KGHSH and LQKENI. CDR3 length: 13 residues. Written as DNA, the CDR3 is TGTGCCAGCTCACCACAGAAGAACACTGAAGCTTTCTTT. Its translation is CASSPQKNTEAFF.

This clonotype has at least ten counts. V is TRBV7-8 and J is TRBJ2-5, with 9 bases aligning to TRBD1. Germline assignment: CDR1 SGHVS and CDR2 FQNEAQ. The trim removed 3 bases at V and 5 bases at J, leaving 4 bases unmatched. This CDR3 comprises 14 residues. The CDR3 loop reads CASSLTGGVETQYF. The CDR3 DNA reads as TGTGCCAGCAGCTTGACAGGGGGGGTGGAGACCCAGTACTTC.

The chain carries TRBV19 and TRBJ1-5; D remains unclear. This CDR3 has 14 residues. Germline CDR1 and CDR2: LNHDA and SQIVND (reference sequence). Trimming took off 1 base at V and 6 bases at J, with 10 bases between the two ends. The CDR3 region is CASSIAKGFQPQHF. The CDR3 coding sequence is TGTGCCAGTAGTATAGCCAAGGGATTTCAGCCCCAGCATTTT.

The rearrangement uses TRBV25-1 and TRBJ2-7; D is unclear. The CDR3 totals 14 residues. The V gene lost 1 base and the J gene lost 1 base, with 8 bases spanning the gap. Germline V gene sequence: CDR1 MGHDK, CDR2 SYGVNS. CDR3 amino acids: CASSESAASYEQYF. The CDR3 region has the DNA TGTGCCAGCAGTGAATCGGCGGCTTCCTACGAGCAGTACTTC.

This clonotype showed up many times. V usage is TRBV7-8 and J usage is TRBJ1-4, with D possibly TRBD1 on 5 matching bases. V was pared by 1 base and J by 4 bases, with 19 bases between. The CDR3 extends over 18 amino acids. Germline V lookup: CDR1 SGHVS, CDR2 FQNEAQ. The CDR3 loop is CASSLGLADRAYNEKLFF. CDR3 nucleotides: TGTGCCAGCAGCTTAGGATTGGCAGACAGAGCTTATAATGAAAAACTGTTTTTT. Full variable domain (missing parts from reference TRBV7-8 and TRBJ1-4): GAGVSQSPRYKVAKRGQDVALRCDPISGHVSLFWYQQALGQGPEFLTYFQNEAQLDKSGLPSDRFFAERPEGSVSTLKIQRTQQEDSAVYLCASSLGLADRAYNEKLFFGSGTQLSVL.

The table lists this clonotype with many counts. The chain joins TRBV15 to TRBJ1-2; D is uncertain. Looked up from germline, CDR1 is LNHNV and CDR2 is YYDKDF (reference sequence). The V and J ends lost 5 bases and 0 bases respectively, with 16 bases between them. The CDR3 runs to 16 residues. In DNA form, the CDR3 reads TGTGCCACCAGCCCCGCGGCAGCCCTCTCTAACTATGGCTACACCTTC. This codes for CATSPAAALSNYGYTF.

The sample holds many counts of this clonotype. V is TRBV6-2 or TRBV6-3 and J is TRBJ2-1; D may correspond to TRBD1 or TRBD2 (5 bases each). The CDR3 contains 12 residues. Trimming took 5 bases from V and 12 from J, leaving 14 bases between them. The germline gives CDR1 MNHEY, CDR2 SVGEGT. The CDR3 DNA reads TGTGCCAGCAGTCCACAGGACTTAGCGCAGTTCTTC. Encoded protein: CASSPQDLAQFF.

The CDR3 here is CASRYGNTEAFF. In DNA, the CDR3 is TGTGCCAGCAGGTACGGTAACACTGAAGCTTTCTTT. The chain links TRBV12-3 or TRBV12-4 to TRBJ1-1; D unclear. Trimming left V 6 bases short and J 2 bases short, with 7 bases between. The CDR3 has 12 residues.

This clonotype has only a few counts. The J gene is TRBJ1-5, the V gene TRBV7-9; no clear D gene. Trimming removed 6 bases at V and 6 bases at J, with 9 bases between. Germline V gene data show CDR1 as SEHNR and CDR2 as FQNEAQ (reference sequence). The CDR3 loop spans 12 amino acids. CDR3 sequence reads: CASSTWTQPQHF. The CDR3 DNA follows: TGTGCCAGCAGTACATGGACTCAGCCCCAGCATTTT.